The present T cell receptor beta chain was sequenced within a study of human T cells and chemical hapten exposure. Time point described: patch test 3, about 24 weeks after DPC sensitization. Treatment: therapeutic diphenylcyclopropenone sensitization with weekly scalp DPC. Within the library, unique molecular identifiers were attached to each individual cDNA molecule. TCRdb reprocessed the RACE reads via MiXCR and lists one record per CDR3 protein. The data show 55,000 to 75,000 distinct CDR3 sequences, around an eighth seen once. This clonotype was obtained from a man younger than 40 with alopecia areata. Some clones in this sample may be carry-over from other donors' samples. The specimen was whole blood, collected in connection with sensitization to the hapten diphenylcyclopropenone (DPC).

CDR3 DNA sequence: TGTGCCACCAGTGATTTTTCGGGGGGGAATGAGCAGTTCTTC. It encodes CATSDFSGGNEQFF. The chain links TRBV24-1 to TRBJ2-1, with 8 bases matching TRBD2. CDR3 length: 14 amino acids. Germline-derived CDR1 and CDR2 are KGHDR and SFDVKD. Trimming cost V 1 base and J 7 bases; bases outside gene matches: 2.